This TCR beta chain was profiled in a study of T cell repertoires in cytomegalovirus infection. Looking at the study overall: Carrying CMV and the relevant HLA type showed in public TCR beta signatures.

TCRdb used MiXCR to reprocess the reads, holding one entry per CDR3 protein. The sample has 150,000 to 200,000 distinct CDR3 sequences; 28% are singletons. For this clonotype: As yet, its antigen is unknown.

Findings and limits, study-wide: Cumulative frequency of public TCR beta families picked out carriers of CMV plus the relevant HLA. Ex vivo responses were dominated by HLA-C-restricted CMV-specific TCR beta clonotypes.

The length of the CDR3 is 14 residues. Germline V CDR1 and CDR2: SGDLS, YYNGEE. Trimming took off 2 bases at V and 4 bases at J, with 12 bases between the two ends. Material for sequencing was PBMCs. The chain combines TRBV9 with TRBJ1-1; maybe TRBD1 (5 bases). The sequence derives from a human donor in good health (CMV status not recorded). Some clones in this sample may be carry-over from other donors' samples. CDR3 sequence: CASSVTALSTEAFF. Written as DNA, the CDR3 is TGTGCCAGCAGCGTGACAGCTCTGAGCACTGAAGCTTTCTTT.